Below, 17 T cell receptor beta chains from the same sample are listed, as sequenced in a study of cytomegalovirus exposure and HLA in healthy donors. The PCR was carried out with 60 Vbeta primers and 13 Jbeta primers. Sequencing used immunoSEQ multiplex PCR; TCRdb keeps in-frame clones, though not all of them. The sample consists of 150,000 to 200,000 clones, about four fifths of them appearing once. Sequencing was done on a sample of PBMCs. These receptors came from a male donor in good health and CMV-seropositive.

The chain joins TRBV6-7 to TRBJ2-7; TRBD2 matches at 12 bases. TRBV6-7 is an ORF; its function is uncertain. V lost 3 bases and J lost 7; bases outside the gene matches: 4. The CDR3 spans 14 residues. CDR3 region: CASSYLAGGLEQYF. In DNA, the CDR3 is TGTGCCAGCAGTTATCTAGCGGGAGGGCTTGAGCAGTACTTC.

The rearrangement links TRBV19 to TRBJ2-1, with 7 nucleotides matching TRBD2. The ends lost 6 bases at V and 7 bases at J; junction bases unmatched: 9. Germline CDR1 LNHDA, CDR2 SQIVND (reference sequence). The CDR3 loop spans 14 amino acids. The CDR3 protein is CASSLPGGQNEQFF. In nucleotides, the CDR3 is TGTGCCAGTAGCTTACCGGGAGGCCAGAATGAGCAGTTCTTC.

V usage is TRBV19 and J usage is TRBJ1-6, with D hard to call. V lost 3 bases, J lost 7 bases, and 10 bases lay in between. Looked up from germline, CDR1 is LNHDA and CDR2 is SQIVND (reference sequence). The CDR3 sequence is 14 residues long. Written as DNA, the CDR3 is TGTGCCAGTAGTATGCAGATCGAAAATTCACCCCTCCACTTT. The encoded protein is CASSMQIENSPLHF. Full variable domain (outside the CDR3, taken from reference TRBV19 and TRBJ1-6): DGGITQSPKYLFRKEGQNVTLSCEQNLNHDAMYWYRQDPGQGLRLIYYSQIVNDFQKGDIAEGYSVSREKKESFPLTVTSAQKNPTAFYLCASSMQIENSPLHFGNGTRLTVT.

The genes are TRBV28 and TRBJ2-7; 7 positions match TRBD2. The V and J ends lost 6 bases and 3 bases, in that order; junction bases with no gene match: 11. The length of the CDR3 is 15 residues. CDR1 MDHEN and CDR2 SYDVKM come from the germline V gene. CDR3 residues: CASSLTASGIYEQYF. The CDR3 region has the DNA TGTGCCAGCAGCCTTACCGCTAGCGGTATCTACGAGCAGTACTTC. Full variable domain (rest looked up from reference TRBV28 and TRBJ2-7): DVKVTQSSRYLVKRTGEKVFLECVQDMDHENMFWYRQDPGLGLRLIYFSYDVKMKEKGDIPEGYSVSREKKERFSLILESASTNQTSMYLCASSLTASGIYEQYFGPGTRLTVT.

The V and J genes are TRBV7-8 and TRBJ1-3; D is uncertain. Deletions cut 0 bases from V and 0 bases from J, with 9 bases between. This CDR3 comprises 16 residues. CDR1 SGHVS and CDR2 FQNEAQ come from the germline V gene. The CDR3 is CASSLATATSGNTIYF. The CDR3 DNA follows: TGTGCCAGCAGCTTAGCAACAGCTACCTCTGGAAACACCATATATTTT.

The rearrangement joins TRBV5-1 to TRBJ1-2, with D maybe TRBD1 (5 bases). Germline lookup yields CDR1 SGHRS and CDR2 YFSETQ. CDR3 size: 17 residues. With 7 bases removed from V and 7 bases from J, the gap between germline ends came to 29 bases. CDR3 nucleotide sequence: TGCGCCAGCGCACCGTCAGGGATAGGGCACCCGCGCTCTGGCTACACCTTC. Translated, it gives CASAPSGIGHPRSGYTF.

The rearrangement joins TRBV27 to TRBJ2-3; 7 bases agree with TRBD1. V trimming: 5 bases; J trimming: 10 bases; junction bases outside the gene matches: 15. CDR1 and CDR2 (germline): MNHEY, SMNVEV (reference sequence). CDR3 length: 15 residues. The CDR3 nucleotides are TGTGCCAGCAGTATGGACAGCTACTCCACAGGGGCGCAGTATTTT. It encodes CASSMDSYSTGAQYF.

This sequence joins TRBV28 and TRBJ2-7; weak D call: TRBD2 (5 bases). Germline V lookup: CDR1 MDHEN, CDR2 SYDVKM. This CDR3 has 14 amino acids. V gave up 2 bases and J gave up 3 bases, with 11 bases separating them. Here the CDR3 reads CASSLLRGIYEQYF. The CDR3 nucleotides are TGTGCCAGCAGTTTACTTCGGGGAATCTACGAGCAGTACTTC.

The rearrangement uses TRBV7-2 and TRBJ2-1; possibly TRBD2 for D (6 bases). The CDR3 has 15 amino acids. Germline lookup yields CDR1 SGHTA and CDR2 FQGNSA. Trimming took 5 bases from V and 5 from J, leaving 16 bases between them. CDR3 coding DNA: TGTGCCAGCAGCGTCTACCCCGGGACTCACAATGAGCAGTTCTTC. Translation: CASSVYPGTHNEQFF. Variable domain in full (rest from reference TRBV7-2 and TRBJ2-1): GAGVSQSPSNKVTEKGKDVELRCDPISGHTALYWYRQSLGQGLEFLIYFQGNSAPDKSGLPSDRFSAERTGGSVSTLTIQRTQQEDSAVYLCASSVYPGTHNEQFFGPGTRLTVL.

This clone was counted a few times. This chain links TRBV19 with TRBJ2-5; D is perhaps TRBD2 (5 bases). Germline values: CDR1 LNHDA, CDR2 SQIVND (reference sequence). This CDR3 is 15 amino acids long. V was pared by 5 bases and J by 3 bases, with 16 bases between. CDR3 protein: CASSPAVRAEETQYF. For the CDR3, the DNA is TGTGCCAGTAGTCCCGCGGTGAGGGCAGAAGAGACCCAGTACTTC. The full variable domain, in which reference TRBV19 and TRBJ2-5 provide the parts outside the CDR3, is DGGITQSPKYLFRKEGQNVTLSCEQNLNHDAMYWYRQDPGQGLRLIYYSQIVNDFQKGDIAEGYSVSREKKESFPLTVTSAQKNPTAFYLCASSPAVRAEETQYFGPGTRLLVL.

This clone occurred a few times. The chain's CDR3 is CASSRDRTNTGELFF. Written as DNA, the CDR3 is TGTGCCAGCAGCCGGGACAGGACCAACACCGGGGAGCTGTTTTTT. This chain uses TRBV11-2 with TRBJ2-2; 8 positions agree with TRBD1. The CDR3 is 15 residues long. Unmatched junction bases numbered 4, after V lost 5 bases and J lost 2 bases. Germline V gene lookup returns CDR1 SGHAT and CDR2 FQNNGV.

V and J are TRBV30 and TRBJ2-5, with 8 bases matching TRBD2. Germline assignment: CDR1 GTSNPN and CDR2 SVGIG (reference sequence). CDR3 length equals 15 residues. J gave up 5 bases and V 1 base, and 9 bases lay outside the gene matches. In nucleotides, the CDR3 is TGTGCCTGGAGTGGATTAGCGGGACCTTGGGAGACCCAGTACTTC. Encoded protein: CAWSGLAGPWETQYF.

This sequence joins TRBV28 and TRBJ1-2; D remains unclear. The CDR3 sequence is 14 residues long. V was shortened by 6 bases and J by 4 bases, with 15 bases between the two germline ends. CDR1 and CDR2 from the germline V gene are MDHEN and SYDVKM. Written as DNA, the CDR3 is TGTGCCAGCAGATCTATACAGAGCTCCTATGGCTACACCTTC. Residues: CASRSIQSSYGYTF.

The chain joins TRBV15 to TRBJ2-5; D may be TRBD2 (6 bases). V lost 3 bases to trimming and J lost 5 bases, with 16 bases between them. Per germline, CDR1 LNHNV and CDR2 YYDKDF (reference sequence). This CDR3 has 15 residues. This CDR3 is CATSRGGQFGETQYF. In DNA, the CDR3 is TGTGCCACCAGCAGGGGAGGACAATTCGGGGAGACCCAGTACTTC.

DNA for the CDR3: TGTGCCAGCAGCTTAACGAGCTCTGGGGCCAACGTCCTGACTTTC. Its protein is CASSLTSSGANVLTF. The rearrangement joins TRBV7-2 to TRBJ2-6; D not resolved. The CDR3 has 15 residues. Germline-derived CDR1 and CDR2 are SGHTA and FQGNSA. V lost 2 bases, J lost 0 bases, and 5 bases lay in between.

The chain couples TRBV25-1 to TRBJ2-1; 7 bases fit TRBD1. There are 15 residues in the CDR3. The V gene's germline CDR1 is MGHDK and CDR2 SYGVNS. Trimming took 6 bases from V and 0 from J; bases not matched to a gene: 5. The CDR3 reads CASRKTGSSYNEQFF. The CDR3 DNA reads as TGTGCCAGCAGGAAGACAGGGAGCTCCTACAATGAGCAGTTCTTC.

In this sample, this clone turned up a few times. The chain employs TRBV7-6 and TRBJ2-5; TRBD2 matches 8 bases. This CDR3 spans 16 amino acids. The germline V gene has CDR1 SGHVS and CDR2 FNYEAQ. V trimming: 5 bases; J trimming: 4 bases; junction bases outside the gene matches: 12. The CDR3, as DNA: TGTGCCAGCAGCCCGCCGGGACTAGGTTATAGAGAGACCCAGTACTTC. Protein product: CASSPPGLGYRETQYF.